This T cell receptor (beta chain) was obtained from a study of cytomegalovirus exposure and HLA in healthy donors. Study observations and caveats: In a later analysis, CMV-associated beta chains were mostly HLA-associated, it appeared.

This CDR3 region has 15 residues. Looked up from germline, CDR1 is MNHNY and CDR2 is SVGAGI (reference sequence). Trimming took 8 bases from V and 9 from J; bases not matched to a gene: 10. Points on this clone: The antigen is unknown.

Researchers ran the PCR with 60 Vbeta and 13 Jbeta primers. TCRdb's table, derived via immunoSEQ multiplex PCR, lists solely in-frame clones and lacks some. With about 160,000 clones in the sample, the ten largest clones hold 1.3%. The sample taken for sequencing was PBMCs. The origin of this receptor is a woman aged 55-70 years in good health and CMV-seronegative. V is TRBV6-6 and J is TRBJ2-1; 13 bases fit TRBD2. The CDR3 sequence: CASSTGLAGVGEQFF. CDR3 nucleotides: TGTGCCAGCTCCACCGGACTAGCGGGAGTGGGTGAGCAGTTCTTC.